The TCR beta chain under discussion was sequenced for a study of T cell changes during pregnancy in multiple sclerosis. CDR1 and CDR2 from the germline V gene are MGHRA and YSYEKL. V shed 0 bases, J shed 4 bases, and the junction held 9 bases outside the gene matches. The CDR3 has 19 residues. Profiling relied on immunoSEQ multiplex PCR, and the TCRdb table lists in-frame clones only, not all of them. The sample lists 40,000 to 55,000 clones; roughly nine tenths were seen once. The sequence derives from a female donor in good health, enrolled as a control in a pregnancy study. The chain employs TRBV4-1 and TRBJ2-3, with 14 bases aligning to TRBD2. The starting material was peripheral blood, obtained in the first trimester of pregnancy. The CDR3 DNA sequence: TGCGCCAGCAGCCAAGAAGGAGGGACTAGCGGGAGTCGGGCAGATACGCAGTATTTT. Amino acid sequence: CASSQEGGTSGSRADTQYF.